These 26 T cell receptor beta chains were sequenced from one sample in a study of T cell changes during pregnancy in multiple sclerosis. Sequenced by immunoSEQ multiplex PCR; TCRdb stores in-frame clones only, minus some. The data show 42,000 or so clones, nearly 90% seen once. Sequenced here: CD4+ T cells from peripheral blood mononuclear cells, sampled after pregnancy. Receptors were obtained from a female donor with multiple sclerosis, enrolled in a pregnancy study.

V gene TRBV6-6 combines with J gene TRBJ1-2, with a tentative D call TRBD1 (6 bases). The CDR3 has 14 amino acids. V lost 6 bases, J lost 8 bases, and 19 bases lay in between. The germline gives CDR1 MNHNY, CDR2 SVGAGI (reference sequence). The CDR3 is CASSYGQSGKGYTF. DNA for the CDR3: TGTGCCAGCAGCTACGGACAGTCTGGAAAGGGCTACACCTTC.

The chain combines TRBV19 with TRBJ1-5; D gene uncertain. The length of the CDR3 is 13 residues. Deletions cut 2 bases from V and 2 bases from J, with 4 bases between. CDR1 LNHDA and CDR2 SQIVND come from the germline V gene (reference sequence). The CDR3 here is CASSITGNQPQHF. The CDR3 DNA follows: TGTGCCAGTAGTATAACAGGCAATCAGCCCCAGCATTTT.

The chain links TRBV5-5 to TRBJ1-1; TRBD1 is a possible D gene (6 bases). Germline CDR1 reads SGHKS; CDR2 reads YYEKEE (reference sequence). This CDR3 is 15 amino acids long. Trimming left V 4 bases short and J 4 bases short, with 17 bases between. For the CDR3, the DNA is TGTGCCAGCAGCGGGAAACAGACAGGCGGCACTGAAGCTTTCTTT. Translating it yields CASSGKQTGGTEAFF.

This chain joins TRBV1 and TRBJ1-1; the DNA was not used to check the table's D call, TRBD1. TRBV1 is flagged as a pseudogene. The CDR3 loop spans 14 amino acids. CDR3 sequence reads: CTSPAPGPNTEAFF. CDR3 DNA: TGCACCAGCCCCGCCCCAGGGCCTAACACTGAAGCTTTCTTT.

This clone was found a few times. This rearrangement joins TRBV7-8 to TRBJ1-1, with D perhaps matching TRBD1 (6 bases). The V gene's germline CDR1 is SGHVS and CDR2 FQNEAQ. The CDR3 sequence is 13 residues long. Trimming removed 3 bases from V and 5 bases from J, with 10 bases in between. CDR3 residues: CASSFPGETEAFF. The CDR3 bases are TGTGCCAGCAGCTTCCCAGGGGAAACTGAAGCTTTCTTT.

The CDR3 region is CATSRDPGGSYEQYF. The CDR3 region has the DNA TGTGCCACCAGCAGAGATCCGGGGGGCTCCTACGAGCAGTACTTC. The chain is built from TRBV15 and TRBJ2-7; 7 nucleotides agree with TRBD2. The CDR3 totals 15 residues. The J segment lost 0 bases and the V segment lost 0 bases, leaving 2 bases of the junction unmatched. Germline V gene lookup returns CDR1 LNHNV and CDR2 YYDKDF (reference sequence).

The rearrangement uses TRBV6-6 and TRBJ2-3, with TRBD1 matching over 8 bases. Per germline, CDR1 MNHNY and CDR2 SVGAGI (reference sequence). With 8 bases clipped from V and 4 bases from J, the junction kept 5 bases outside the gene matches. The CDR3 is 13 amino acids. DNA of the CDR3: TGTGCCAGCTCGGACAGGGTCTCAGATACGCAGTATTTT. Its protein product is CASSDRVSDTQYF.

The J gene is TRBJ2-1, the V gene TRBV4-3; TRBD2 aligns across 11 bases. Germline V gene data show CDR1 as LGHNA and CDR2 as YSLEER. V shed 0 bases, J shed 4 bases, and the junction held 8 bases outside the gene matches. This CDR3 contains 18 residues. This CDR3 is CASSQETLAGGRYNEQFF. The CDR3 DNA reads as TGCGCCAGCAGCCAAGAAACCCTAGCGGGGGGACGATACAATGAGCAGTTCTTC.

This CDR3 reads CASSEYGGTQYF. CDR3 coding DNA: TGTGCCAGCAGTGAATACGGAGGGACCCAGTACTTC. The genes are TRBV2 and TRBJ2-5, with D possibly being TRBD2 (5 bases). The V and J ends lost 2 bases and 7 bases respectively, with 8 bases between them. CDR1 and CDR2 from the germline V gene are SNHLY and FYNNEI. The CDR3 spans 12 residues. The full variable domain, completed using reference TRBV2 and TRBJ2-5, is EPEVTQTPSHQVTQMGQEVILRCVPISNHLYFYWYRQILGQKVEFLVSFYNNEISEKSEIFDDQFSVERPDGSNFTLKIRSTKLEDSAMYFCASSEYGGTQYFGPGTRLLVL.

V gene TRBV5-1 combines with J gene TRBJ1-2, with D possibly TRBD1 on 5 matching bases. Trimming removed 5 bases at V and 4 bases at J, with 15 bases between. CDR1 and CDR2 from the germline V gene are SGHRS and YFSETQ. The CDR3 contains 14 residues. DNA of the CDR3: TGCGCCAGCAGACCCGACAGCTGGACCTATGGCTACACCTTC. The encoded protein is CASRPDSWTYGYTF.

V usage is TRBV7-9 and J usage is TRBJ2-5; TRBD2 aligns across 7 bases. CDR3 length: 15 amino acids. With V trimmed by 2 bases and J by 3 bases, 6 bases remained unmatched. Germline V gives CDR1 SEHNR, CDR2 FQNEAQ (reference sequence). The CDR3 DNA follows: TGTGCCAGCAGCTTAACGGGAGGCGTCGAAGAGACCCAGTACTTC. Translation gives CASSLTGGVEETQYF. The full variable domain, rest sourced from reference TRBV7-9 and TRBJ2-5, is DTGVSQNPRHKITKRGQNVTFRCDPISEHNRLYWYRQTLGQGPEFLTYFQNEAQLEKSRLLSDRFSAERPKGSFSTLEIQRTEQGDSAMYLCASSLTGGVEETQYFGPGTRLLVL.

The V and J genes are TRBV5-1 and TRBJ1-1, with 7 bases aligning to TRBD1. The CDR3 extends over 16 amino acids. Germline CDR1 is SGHRS and CDR2 is YFSETQ. With 2 bases clipped from V and 0 bases from J, the junction kept 7 bases outside the gene matches. In DNA, the CDR3 is TGCGCCAGCAGCTTATGGACAGGAGCCATGAACACTGAAGCTTTCTTT. Translated: CASSLWTGAMNTEAFF.

This sequence joins TRBV2 and TRBJ2-7, with TRBD2 matching 8 bases. Looked up from germline, CDR1 is SNHLY and CDR2 is FYNNEI. The CDR3 sequence is 21 residues long. The V and J ends lost 4 bases and 2 bases, in that order; junction bases with no gene match: 25. CDR3 DNA sequence: TGTGCCAGCAGTGTAGAAGCGGGATTAGGCGGGGGGACATCTATGGCCTACGAGCAGTACTTC. Its translation is CASSVEAGLGGGTSMAYEQYF. The full variable domain, completed using reference TRBV2 and TRBJ2-7, is EPEVTQTPSHQVTQMGQEVILRCVPISNHLYFYWYRQILGQKVEFLVSFYNNEISEKSEIFDDQFSVERPDGSNFTLKIRSTKLEDSAMYFCASSVEAGLGGGTSMAYEQYFGPGTRLTVT.

The CDR3 loop is CASSLWGDNQPQHF. Written as DNA, the CDR3 is TGCGCCAGCAGCTTGTGGGGGGATAATCAGCCCCAGCATTTT. The chain couples TRBV5-1 to TRBJ1-5; a weak D match, TRBD1 (5 bases). The germline V gene encodes CDR1 SGHRS and CDR2 YFSETQ. Trimming left V 1 base short and J 4 bases short, with 9 bases between. The CDR3 length is 14 residues.

The V gene is TRBV10-3, the J gene TRBJ1-4, with TRBD1 as a possible D gene (5 bases). Trimming left V 2 bases short and J 1 base short, with 8 bases between. The germline CDR1 and CDR2 sequences are ENHRY and SYGVKD. This CDR3 region has 15 residues. The CDR3 reads CAISEQGVTNEKLFF. The DNA of the CDR3 is TGTGCCATCAGTGAGCAGGGTGTAACTAATGAAAAACTGTTTTTT.

The chain recombines TRBV11-2 with TRBJ1-6; no clear D gene. Germline CDR1 and CDR2: SGHAT and FQNNGV. The CDR3 covers 16 residues. V lost 4 bases, J lost 7 bases, and 17 bases lay in between. The CDR3, as DNA: TGTGCCAGCAGCTACCGGAGGGCCAGCGAGAATTCACCCCTCCACTTT. This gives the protein CASSYRRASENSPLHF.

J is TRBJ2-5 and V is TRBV5-4, with 8 positions matching TRBD1. There are 14 residues in the CDR3. Trimming cost V 1 base and J 5 bases; bases outside gene matches: 4. Germline CDR1 and CDR2: SGHNT and YYREEE (reference sequence). The CDR3 loop is CASSLQGARETQYF. The CDR3 DNA reads as TGTGCCAGCAGCTTGCAGGGGGCCAGGGAGACCCAGTACTTC. Looking up the rest from reference TRBV5-4 and TRBJ2-5 gives the full variable domain: ETGVTQSPTHLIKTRGQQVTLRCSSQSGHNTVSWYQQALGQGPQFIFQYYREEENGRGNFPPRFSGLQFPNYSSELNVNALELDDSALYLCASSLQGARETQYFGPGTRLLVL.

This chain connects TRBV2 to TRBJ1-6; D gene ambiguous. Germline CDR1 SNHLY, CDR2 FYNNEI. V was shortened by 3 bases and J by 7 bases, with 7 bases between the two germline ends. The CDR3 runs 13 residues. The CDR3 DNA is TGTGCCAGCAGTGACAGACTAAATTCACCCCTCCACTTT. Its translation: CASSDRLNSPLHF.

The V and J genes are TRBV6-6 and TRBJ2-1; the D gene is possibly TRBD2 (7 bases). V was cut by 7 bases and J by 10 bases, with 20 bases left in between. CDR1 MNHNY and CDR2 SVGAGI come from the germline V gene (reference sequence). This CDR3 has 14 amino acids. CDR3 loop: CASKTRGGAEEQFF. The CDR3 nucleotides read TGTGCCAGCAAGACGCGAGGGGGGGCAGAGGAGCAGTTCTTC.

The chain uses TRBV11-2 and TRBJ1-4, with D perhaps matching TRBD1 (6 bases). Germline V gene lookup returns CDR1 SGHAT and CDR2 FQNNGV. The CDR3 consists of 13 residues. The V end was cut by 4 bases, the J end by 6 bases, with 9 bases between. CDR3 bases: TGTGCCAGCAGCTCCTGGACAGATGAAAAACTGTTTTTT. Residues: CASSSWTDEKLFF.

In DNA, the CDR3 is TGTGCCAGCAGCCCCCACGGCTCAGGGGGCGGTGGAAACACCATATATTTT. This sequence encodes CASSPHGSGGGGNTIYF. V gene TRBV7-2 combines with J gene TRBJ1-3; TRBD1 agrees at 8 bases. CDR1 is SGHTA and CDR2 is FQGNSA in the germline V gene. Trimming took 5 bases from V and 3 from J; bases not matched to a gene: 12. This CDR3 is 17 amino acids long.

This clone occurred once. The rearrangement joins TRBV6-5 to TRBJ2-7; 10 bases fit TRBD1. The ends lost 4 bases at V and 4 bases at J; junction bases unmatched: 7. Germline-derived CDR1 and CDR2 are MNHEY and SVGAGI. The CDR3 has 15 amino acids. CDR3 nucleotides: TGTGCCAGCAGTTTCGTCAGACAGGGGGCTTACGAGCAGTACTTC. Translating it yields CASSFVRQGAYEQYF.

V usage is TRBV7-3 and J usage is TRBJ2-2; possible D gene TRBD1, 6 bases. V was cut by 4 bases and J by 2 bases, with 17 bases left in between. This CDR3 contains 17 residues. Per the germline V gene, CDR1 is SGHTA and CDR2 is FQGTGA. The CDR3 reads CASSSSAGTSNTGELFF. The CDR3 nucleotides are TGTGCCAGCAGCTCCTCGGCCGGGACAAGCAACACCGGGGAGCTGTTTTTT.

The chain combines TRBV27 with TRBJ2-1, with TRBD1 matching 9 bases. CDR1 and CDR2 (germline): MNHEY, SMNVEV (reference sequence). The CDR3 runs to 15 residues. V lost 5 bases, J lost 2 bases, and 4 bases stayed unmatched. The DNA of the CDR3 is TGTGCCAGCAGTAAAGACAGGGGGACCTACAATGAGCAGTTCTTC. The encoded protein is CASSKDRGTYNEQFF.

This chain links TRBV5-4 with TRBJ2-3; tentative D call: TRBD2 (6 bases). V shed 4 bases and J shed 1 base, with 13 bases lying between them. CDR3 length equals 15 residues. CDR1 SGHNT and CDR2 YYREEE come from the germline V gene (reference sequence). Here the CDR3 reads CASSITGTGTDTQYF. The CDR3 nucleotides are TGTGCCAGCAGCATAACCGGGACTGGCACAGATACGCAGTATTTT.

This clone was seen more than once but under ten times. This chain joins TRBV28 and TRBJ1-5; 9 nucleotides agree with TRBD1. The germline V gene has CDR1 MDHEN and CDR2 SYDVKM. After removal of 10 bases from V and 5 bases from J, the junction contained 6 bases not matched to a gene. This CDR3 comprises 13 residues. The CDR3 is CATRTGADQPQHF. CDR3 bases: TGTGCCACTAGGACAGGGGCCGATCAGCCCCAGCATTTT. Full variable domain (remainder filled in from reference TRBV28 and TRBJ1-5): DVKVTQSSRYLVKRTGEKVFLECVQDMDHENMFWYRQDPGLGLRLIYFSYDVKMKEKGDIPEGYSVSREKKERFSLILESASTNQTSMYLCATRTGADQPQHFGDGTRLSIL.